This TCR beta chain is from a study of T cells of healthy individuals. Germline V CDR1 and CDR2: DFQATT, SNEGSKA (reference sequence). The CDR3 sequence is 14 residues long. The V end was cut by 5 bases, the J end by 2 bases, with 13 bases between. TCRdb passed the 5' RACE reads through MiXCR, listing each CDR3 protein once. Of about 57,000 distinct CDR3 sequences listed, roughly 17% are singletons. In its sample, this clonotype was seen many times. The chain couples TRBV20-1 to TRBJ1-5; D is perhaps TRBD1 (5 bases). The sequence was obtained from a human donor in good health. CDR3 sequence reads: CSALPQGGNQPQHF. CDR3 coding DNA: TGCAGTGCTCTACCCCAGGGTGGCAATCAGCCCCAGCATTTT.